This T cell receptor (beta chain) was sequenced during a study of T cell responses to AZD1222 COVID-19 vaccine (dated by TCRdb to the early 2020s). With respect to the entire study: AZD1222 recipients with second doses at about 4 weeks or about 12 weeks were pooled, because spike-specific TCR depth and breadth did not differ between schedules. Trial participants were enrolled by age into 18-55, 56-69 and 70-plus year subgroups, with roughly 150, 30 and 60 TCR-sequenced participants respectively. A total of more than 230 trial participants underwent TCR sequencing, of whom 207 received two doses of AZD1222 and about 25 received two doses of the MenACWY control vaccine.

Explained via the paper, the time point label denotes: baseline before first vaccination. The vaccinee samples were drawn from two UK trials, COV001 and COV002, one of which was a single-blind randomized controlled phase 2/3 trial testing AZD1222 (ChAdOx1 nCoV-19) in healthy adults. For TCRbeta chain sequencing, PBMC samples were collected from trial participants at day 0 and at day 28 after the second dose. As for this clone: There is no known antigen for this receptor. No quality values exist for individual bases; no much larger clone is one base distant.

CDR1 and CDR2 were assigned from the germline V gene (reference sequence) as LNHDA and SQIVND. The V end loses 4 bases and the J end loses 4 bases, and a stretch of 19 bases separates them. From the cysteine up to the phenylalanine, the CDR3 has a length of 16 residues. Just the 48-base CDR3 DNA is kept, in frame starting at base 1. The CDR3 regions of human TCRbeta chains were subjected to immunosequencing. The original methods were these. TCRs in the repertoires were matched against a reference library of SARS-CoV-2-specific TCRs that had been generated with the MIRA antigen-specificity platform. Breadth was defined as the fraction of unique TCRs that were SARS-CoV-2-associated, and depth was defined as the fraction of total T cells that were SARS-CoV-2-associated. Using the MIRA data, every spike-specific TCR was mapped to the spike region that the TCR reacted to and assigned to either a CD4 or a CD8 class. Log10-transformed breadth and depth values were compared by one-way ANOVA with Sidak's multiple comparisons tests. In its TCRdb copy, this immuneACCESS table keeps in-frame sequences only and misses some clones. Where compared with another copy, unresolved V genes explain less than half of these, and the others have no known cause. That table is the source of V, J and clone size, and D and trimming were worked out from the DNA. This sample is represented by more than 95,000 clones; 88% of them were singletons. The top ten hold more than 8% of the sample.

Summary of the overall study and its limitations: No day 14 peak-response samples were available, so repertoires were characterized only after the peak T cell response. Spike-specific TCR breadth and depth rose significantly after two AZD1222 doses compared with day 0 and with MenACWY recipients. Conclusions about previously exposed vaccinees are limited because only six or seven AZD1222 recipients were SARS-CoV-2 seropositive at baseline. In the small 56-69-year group, the increase in depth fell short of significance, most likely because of low power. Reportedly, close to half of the unique spike-specific TCRs recognized epitopes lying outside the regions that are mutated in the B.1.351 and B.1.1.7 variants. Vaccine-associated CD4 TCRs spanned the whole spike protein, with dominant responses in regions 160-218 and 743-854. Participants were mostly white British, with more females than males. The authors suggested clonal diversity may have been underestimated.

Sequences were derived from peripheral blood, sampled on day 0 of AZD1222 vaccination. This TCR came from an adult in good health. The rearrangement combines TRBV19 with TRBJ2-5, and perhaps TRBD2 as D gene, on 5 matching bases. The nucleotide sequence is given as TGTGCCAGTAGTACTTTACCGGGCCAAGAGGGAGAGACCCAGTACTTC. This yields the protein CASSTLPGQEGETQYF.